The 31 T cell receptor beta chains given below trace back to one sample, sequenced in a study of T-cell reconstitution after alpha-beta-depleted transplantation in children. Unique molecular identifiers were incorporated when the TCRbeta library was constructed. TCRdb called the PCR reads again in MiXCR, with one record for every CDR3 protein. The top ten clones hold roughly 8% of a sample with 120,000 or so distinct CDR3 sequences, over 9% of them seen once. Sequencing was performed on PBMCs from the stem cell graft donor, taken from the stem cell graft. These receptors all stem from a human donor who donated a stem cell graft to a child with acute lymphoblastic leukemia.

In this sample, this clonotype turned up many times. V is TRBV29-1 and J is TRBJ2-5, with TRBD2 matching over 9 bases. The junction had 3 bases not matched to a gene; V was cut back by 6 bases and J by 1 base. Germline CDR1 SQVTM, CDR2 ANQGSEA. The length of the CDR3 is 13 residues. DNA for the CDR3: TGCAGCGTCGCGGGGGGGGGCCAAGAGACCCAGTACTTC. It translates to CSVAGGGQETQYF.

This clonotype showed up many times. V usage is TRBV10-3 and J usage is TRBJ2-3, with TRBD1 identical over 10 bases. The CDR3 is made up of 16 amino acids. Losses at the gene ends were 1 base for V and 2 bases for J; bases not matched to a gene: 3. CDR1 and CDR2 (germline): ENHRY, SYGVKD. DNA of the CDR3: TGTGCCATCAGTGAGTGGGGACAGGGGCTCACAGATACGCAGTATTTT. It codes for CAISEWGQGLTDTQYF.

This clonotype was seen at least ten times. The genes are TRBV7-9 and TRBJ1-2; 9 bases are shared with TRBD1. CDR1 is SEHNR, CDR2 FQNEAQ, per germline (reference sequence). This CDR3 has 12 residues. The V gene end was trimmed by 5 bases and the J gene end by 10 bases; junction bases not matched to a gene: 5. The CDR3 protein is CASSPWTGDYTF. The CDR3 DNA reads TGTGCCAGCAGCCCCTGGACAGGGGACTACACCTTC.

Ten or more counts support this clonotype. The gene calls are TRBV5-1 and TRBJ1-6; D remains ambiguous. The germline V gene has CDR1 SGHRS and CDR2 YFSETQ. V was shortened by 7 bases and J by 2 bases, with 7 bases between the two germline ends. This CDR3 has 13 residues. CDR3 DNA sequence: TGCGCCAGCTGCAACCCCTATAATTCACCCCTCCACTTT. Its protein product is CASCNPYNSPLHF.

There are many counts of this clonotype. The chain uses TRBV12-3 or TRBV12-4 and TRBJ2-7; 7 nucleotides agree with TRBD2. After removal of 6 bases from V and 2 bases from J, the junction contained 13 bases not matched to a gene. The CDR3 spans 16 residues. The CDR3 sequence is CASSPVGGPYTYEQYF. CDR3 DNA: TGTGCCAGCAGCCCCGTGGGAGGGCCATATACCTACGAGCAGTACTTC.

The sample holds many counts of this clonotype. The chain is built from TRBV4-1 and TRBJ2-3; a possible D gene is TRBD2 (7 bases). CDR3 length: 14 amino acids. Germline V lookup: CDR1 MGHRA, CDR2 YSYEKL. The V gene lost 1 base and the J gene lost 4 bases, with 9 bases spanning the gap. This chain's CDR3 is CASSQGGGADTQYF. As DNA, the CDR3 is TGCGCCAGCAGCCAAGGAGGGGGGGCAGATACGCAGTATTTT.

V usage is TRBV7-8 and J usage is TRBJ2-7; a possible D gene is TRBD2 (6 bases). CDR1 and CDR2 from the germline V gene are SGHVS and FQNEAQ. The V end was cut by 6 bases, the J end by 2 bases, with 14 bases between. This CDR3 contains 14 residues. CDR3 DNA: TGTGCCAGCAGGGGGGGTGGTCTCCCCTACGAGCAGTACTTC. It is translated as CASRGGGLPYEQYF.

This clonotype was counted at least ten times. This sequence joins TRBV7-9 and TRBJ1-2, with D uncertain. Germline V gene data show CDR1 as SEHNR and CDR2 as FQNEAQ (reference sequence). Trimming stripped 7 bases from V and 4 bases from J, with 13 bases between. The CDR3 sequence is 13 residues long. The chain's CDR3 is CASTAESIYGYTF. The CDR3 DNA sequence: TGTGCCAGCACCGCGGAGTCCATCTATGGCTACACCTTC.

The CDR3, as DNA: TGTGCCTGGGTTCGCCTGACAGGCCAAAACTATGGCTACACCTTC. Protein product: CAWVRLTGQNYGYTF. The V gene is TRBV30, the J gene TRBJ1-2; weak D call: TRBD1 (6 bases). CDR3 length equals 15 residues. V lost 5 bases to trimming and J lost 2 bases, with 18 bases between them. The germline CDR1 and CDR2 sequences are GTSNPN and SVGIG (reference sequence). The whole variable domain, remainder taken from reference TRBV30 and TRBJ1-2, is SQTIHQWPATLVQPVGSPLSLECTVEGTSNPNLYWYRQAAGRGLQLLFYSVGIGQISSEVPQNLSASRPQDRQFILSSKKLLLSDSGFYLCAWVRLTGQNYGYTFGSGTRLTVV.

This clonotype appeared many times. The CDR3: CASSSERQGYTEAFF. CDR3 nucleotide sequence: TGTGCCAGCAGCTCAGAACGACAGGGATACACTGAAGCTTTCTTT. The chain joins TRBV7-8 to TRBJ1-1, with 7 positions matching TRBD1. Germline CDR1 and CDR2: SGHVS and FQNEAQ. The CDR3 extends over 15 amino acids. Unmatched junction bases numbered 8, after V lost 4 bases and J lost 3 bases.

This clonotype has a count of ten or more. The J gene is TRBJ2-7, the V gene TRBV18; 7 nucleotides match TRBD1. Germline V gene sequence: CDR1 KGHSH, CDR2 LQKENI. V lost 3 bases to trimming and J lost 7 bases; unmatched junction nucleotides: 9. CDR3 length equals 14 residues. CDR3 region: CASSPRQGVGEQYF. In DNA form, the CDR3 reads TGTGCCAGCTCACCGAGACAGGGAGTAGGAGAGCAGTACTTC.

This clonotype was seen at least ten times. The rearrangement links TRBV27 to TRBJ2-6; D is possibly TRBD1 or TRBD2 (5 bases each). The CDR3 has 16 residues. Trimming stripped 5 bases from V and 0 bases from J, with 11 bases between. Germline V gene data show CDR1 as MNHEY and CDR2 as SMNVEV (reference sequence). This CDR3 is CASSQGRFSGANVLTF. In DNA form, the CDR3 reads TGTGCCAGCAGTCAGGGACGGTTCTCTGGGGCCAACGTCCTGACTTTC.

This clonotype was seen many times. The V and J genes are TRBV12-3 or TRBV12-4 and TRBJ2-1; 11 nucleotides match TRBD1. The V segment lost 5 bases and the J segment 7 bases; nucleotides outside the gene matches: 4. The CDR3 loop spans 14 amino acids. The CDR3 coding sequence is TGTGCCAGCAGTCGGGACAGGGGGGTAAATGAGCAGTTCTTC. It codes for CASSRDRGVNEQFF.

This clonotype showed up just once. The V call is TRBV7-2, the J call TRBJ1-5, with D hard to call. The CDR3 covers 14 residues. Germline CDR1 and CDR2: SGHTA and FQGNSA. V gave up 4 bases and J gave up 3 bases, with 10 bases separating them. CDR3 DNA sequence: TGTGCCAGCAGCTCGGACCGGTTCAATCAGCCCCAGCATTTT. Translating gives CASSSDRFNQPQHF.

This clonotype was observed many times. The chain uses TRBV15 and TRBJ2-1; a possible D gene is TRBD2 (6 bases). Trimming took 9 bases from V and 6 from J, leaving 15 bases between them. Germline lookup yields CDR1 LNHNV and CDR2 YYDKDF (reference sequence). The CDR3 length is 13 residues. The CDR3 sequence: CATGGLVRNEQFF. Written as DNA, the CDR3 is TGTGCCACGGGGGGTCTAGTACGCAATGAGCAGTTCTTC.

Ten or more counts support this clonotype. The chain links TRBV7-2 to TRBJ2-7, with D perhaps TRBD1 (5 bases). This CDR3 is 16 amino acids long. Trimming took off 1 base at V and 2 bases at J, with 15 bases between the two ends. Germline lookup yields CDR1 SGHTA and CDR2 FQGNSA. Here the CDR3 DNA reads TGTGCCAGCAGCTTAGGGGGCGGTAGTACGGCCTACGAGCAGTACTTC. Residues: CASSLGGGSTAYEQYF.

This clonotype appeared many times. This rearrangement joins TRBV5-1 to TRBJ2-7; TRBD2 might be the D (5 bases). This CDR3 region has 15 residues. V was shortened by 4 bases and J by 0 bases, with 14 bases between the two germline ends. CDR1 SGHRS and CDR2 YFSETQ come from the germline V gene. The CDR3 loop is CASSKFEGASYEQYF. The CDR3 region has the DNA TGCGCCAGCAGCAAGTTTGAGGGCGCCTCCTACGAGCAGTACTTC.

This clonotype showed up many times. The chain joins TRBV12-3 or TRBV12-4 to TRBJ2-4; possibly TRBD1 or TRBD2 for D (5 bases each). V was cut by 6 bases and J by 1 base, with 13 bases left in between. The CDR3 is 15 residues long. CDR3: CASRLVEGAKNIQYF. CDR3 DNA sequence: TGTGCCAGCAGGCTGGTCGAGGGGGCCAAAAACATTCAGTACTTC.

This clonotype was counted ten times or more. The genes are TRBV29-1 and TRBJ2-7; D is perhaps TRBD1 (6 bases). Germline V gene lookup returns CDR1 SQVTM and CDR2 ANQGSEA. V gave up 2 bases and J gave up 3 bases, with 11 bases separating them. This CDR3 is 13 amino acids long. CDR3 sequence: CSVETGLLYEQYF. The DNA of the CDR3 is TGCAGCGTTGAAACAGGGCTACTCTACGAGCAGTACTTC.

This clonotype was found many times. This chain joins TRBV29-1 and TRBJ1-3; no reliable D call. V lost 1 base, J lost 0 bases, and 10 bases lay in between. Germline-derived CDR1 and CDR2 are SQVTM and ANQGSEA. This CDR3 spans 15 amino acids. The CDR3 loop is CSVEVWVSSGNTIYF. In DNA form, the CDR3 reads TGCAGCGTTGAAGTTTGGGTGAGCTCTGGAAACACCATATATTTT.

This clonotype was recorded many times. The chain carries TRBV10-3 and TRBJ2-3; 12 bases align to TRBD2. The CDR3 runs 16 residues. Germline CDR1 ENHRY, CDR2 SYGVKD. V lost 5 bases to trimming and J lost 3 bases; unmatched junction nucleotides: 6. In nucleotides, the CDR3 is TGTGCCATCAGTCAAGGACTAGCGGGATCAACAGATACGCAGTATTTT. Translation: CAISQGLAGSTDTQYF.

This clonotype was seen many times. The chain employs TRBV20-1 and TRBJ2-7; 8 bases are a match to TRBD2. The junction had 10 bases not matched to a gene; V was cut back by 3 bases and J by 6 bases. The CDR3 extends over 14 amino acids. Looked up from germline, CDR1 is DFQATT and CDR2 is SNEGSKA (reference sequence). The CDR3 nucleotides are TGCAGTGCTAGGCCGCGGGGGGCCCCGGCCGAGCAGTACTTC. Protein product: CSARPRGAPAEQYF.

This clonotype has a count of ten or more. DNA for the CDR3: TGTGCCAGCAGTCGGTGGAGCTCCTACAATGAGCAGTTCTTC. It yields the protein CASSRWSSYNEQFF. The rearrangement uses TRBV12-3 or TRBV12-4 and TRBJ2-1; D not certain. The V end was cut by 5 bases, the J end by 0 bases, with 8 bases between. The CDR3 runs to 14 residues.

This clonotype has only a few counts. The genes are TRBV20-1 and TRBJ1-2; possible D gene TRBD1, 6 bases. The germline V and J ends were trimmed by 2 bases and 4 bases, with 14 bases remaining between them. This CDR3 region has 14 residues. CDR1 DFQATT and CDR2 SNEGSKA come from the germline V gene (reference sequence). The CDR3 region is CSARYRGPVYGYTF. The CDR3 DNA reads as TGCAGTGCTAGATACCGGGGGCCTGTCTATGGCTACACCTTC.

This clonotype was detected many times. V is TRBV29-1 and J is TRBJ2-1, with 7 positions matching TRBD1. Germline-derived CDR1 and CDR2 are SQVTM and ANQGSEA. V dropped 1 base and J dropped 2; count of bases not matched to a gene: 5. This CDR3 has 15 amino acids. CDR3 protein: CSVEGARGTYNEQFF. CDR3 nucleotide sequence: TGCAGCGTTGAAGGGGCCAGGGGGACCTACAATGAGCAGTTCTTC.

The CDR3 sequence: CASSQDGGLAARGTQYF. CDR3 in DNA: TGCGCCAGCAGCCAAGACGGAGGACTAGCGGCAAGAGGGACCCAGTACTTC. This rearrangement joins TRBV4-3 to TRBJ2-5, with TRBD2 matching 10 bases. Germline CDR1 is LGHNA and CDR2 is YSLEER. The CDR3 is 17 amino acids. The ends lost 0 bases at V and 7 bases at J; junction bases unmatched: 11.

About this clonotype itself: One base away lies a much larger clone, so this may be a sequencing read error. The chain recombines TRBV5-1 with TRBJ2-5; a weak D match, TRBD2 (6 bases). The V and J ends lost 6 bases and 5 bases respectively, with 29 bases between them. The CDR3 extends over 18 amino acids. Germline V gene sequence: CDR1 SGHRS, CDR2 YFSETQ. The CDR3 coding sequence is TGCGCCAGCACCAATACCAACAGACTAAGACTAGGGTGGGAGACCCAGTACTTC. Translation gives CASTNTNRLRLGWETQYF.

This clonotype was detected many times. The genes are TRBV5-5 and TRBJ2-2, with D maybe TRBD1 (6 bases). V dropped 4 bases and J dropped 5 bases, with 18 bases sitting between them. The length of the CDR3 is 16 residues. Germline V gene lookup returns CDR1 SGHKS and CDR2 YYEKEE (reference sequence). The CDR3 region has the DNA TGTGCCAGCAGCCTTATCCCGTCAGGGGAAACCGGGGAGCTGTTTTTT. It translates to CASSLIPSGETGELFF.

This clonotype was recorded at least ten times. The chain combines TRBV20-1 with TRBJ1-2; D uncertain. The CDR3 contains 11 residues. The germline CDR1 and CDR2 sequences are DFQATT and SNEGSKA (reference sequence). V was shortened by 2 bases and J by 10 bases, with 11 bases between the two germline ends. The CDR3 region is CSARSQTIYTF. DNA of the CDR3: TGCAGTGCTAGATCTCAAACGATCTACACCTTC.

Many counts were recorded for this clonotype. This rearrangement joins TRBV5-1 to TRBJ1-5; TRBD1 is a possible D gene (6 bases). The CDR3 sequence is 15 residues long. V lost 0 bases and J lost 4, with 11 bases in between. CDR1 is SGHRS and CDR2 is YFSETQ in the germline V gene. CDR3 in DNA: TGCGCCAGCAGCTTGGCCGGGACATTAAATCAGCCCCAGCATTTT. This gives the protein CASSLAGTLNQPQHF. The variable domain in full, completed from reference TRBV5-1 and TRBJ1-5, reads KAGVTQTPRYLIKTRGQQVTLSCSPISGHRSVSWYQQTPGQGLQFLFEYFSETQRNKGNFPGRFSGRQFSNSRSEMNVSTLELGDSALYLCASSLAGTLNQPQHFGDGTRLSIL.

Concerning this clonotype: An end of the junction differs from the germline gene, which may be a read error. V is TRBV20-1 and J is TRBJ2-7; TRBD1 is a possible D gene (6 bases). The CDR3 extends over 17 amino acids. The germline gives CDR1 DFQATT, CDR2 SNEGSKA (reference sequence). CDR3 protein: CCARDIPGTPSSYEQYF. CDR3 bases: TGCTGTGCTAGAGATATCCCCGGGACACCTAGCTCCTACGAGCAGTACTTC.